This TCR beta chain was identified in a study of regulatory T cells in long-lasting Graves disease (dated by TCRdb to the early 2020s). Regarding the complete study: In the newly diagnosed Graves' disease group, patients had been taking antithyroid drugs for less than 3 months. Persistent Graves' disease patients were compared with newly diagnosed Graves' disease patients by peripheral blood TCR sequencing and RNA sequencing. A total of roughly 35 samples underwent TCR sequencing: around 13 from persistent and roughly 20 from newly diagnosed Graves' disease patients. The study was registered as a clinical trial and conducted in China.

Overall study results and their limits: As a limitation, the authors acknowledged that the small sample size may reduce accuracy. TRBV28, TRBJ1-2 and TRBJ2-5 were preferentially used in persistent disease, while TRBV20-1 and TRBJ2-1 were favored in newly diagnosed disease. Compared with newly diagnosed patients, patients with persistent Graves' disease had lower TCR Shannon entropy and fewer highly expanded clones, which suggests clonal expansion. Patients with persistent disease shared more public clonotypes (roughly 2,900) than newly diagnosed patients did (around 930). Sequencing and analysis were restricted to the TCR beta chain. The study examined only peripheral blood because the primary lesion, thyroid tissue, could not be accessed.

CDR1 and CDR2 (SNHLY, FYNNEI) derive from the germline V gene. CDR3 length: 12 amino acids, cysteine to phenylalanine. The read is trimmed to its CDR3 DNA, 36 bases read in frame from base 1. V is reduced by 7 bases and J by 3 bases, leaving a spacing of 8 bases between them. Libraries were built with multiplex PCR. The run used an Illumina HiSeq 4000. CDR3 regions were amplified by Arm-PCR with iRepertoire HTBI primers to construct TCR beta libraries. PCR products were gel purified before sequencing. The original pipeline was this. Gene usage analysis of CDR3 amino acid clonotypes used the 60 to 80 TRBV and 12 to 15 TRBJ segments found across samples. COPE and FqMerger were used to merge filtered high-quality paired reads into contigs. BLAST was used to align contigs to IMGT TRBV, TRBD and TRBJ reference genes, and CDR3 was defined according to IMGT. Any clonotype with a frequency above 0.1% was counted as a highly expanded clone. Shannon entropy served as the measure of repertoire diversity, while the Gini coefficient captured V-J evenness. Public clonotypes were defined as clonotypes shared by more than one individual. The public reads were quality trimmed at Q25 with fastp and then assembled into clones with MiXCR by TCRdb, keeping productive beta chains. When rows share a CDR3 protein, they turn into one entry using the most common DNA and genes. These V and J calls are TCRdb output, not the study's own analysis. The sample table lists about 450,000 distinct CDR3 sequences, about 17% of them with a count of one. The ten largest clones represent around a tenth of the sample.

This clonotype has just a few counts. It has no known antigen specificity. No qualities accompany the bases; no much larger clone lies one base away. The sample's time point, from its label and the paper: newly diagnosed GD, antithyroid drugs for less than 3 months. For both TCR sequencing and RNA sequencing, RNA was extracted from PBMCs in TRIzol. Graves' disease was diagnosed according to American Thyroid Association guidelines. The patients came from an endocrinology department in Xi'an, China. From each patient, 8 to 10 milliliters of peripheral blood was collected into an EDTA anticoagulant tube. Ficoll Paque Plus density gradient separation was used to isolate PBMCs, and no further T cell sorting was done. An Agilent 2100 Bioanalyzer and agarose gel were used to check RNA quality, and a NanoDrop 2000 was used to measure RNA concentration. Another study also made use of these data, one on T cells in Graves' hyperthyroidism and ophthalmopathy. The second paper further reports: A patient counted as having stable Graves' hyperthyroidism if no progression to ophthalmopathy occurred over 18 months of follow-up. Hyperthyroidism patients were newly diagnosed, with disease duration under 2 months, and aged 18 to 65 years. Exclusion was applied to patients with uncontrolled infections, other autoimmune diseases, pregnancy or lactation. Clinical symptoms, serum thyroxine and TRAb, thyroid ultrasound, and orbital computed tomography formed the basis for the diagnoses. The first round of RT-PCR for the TCR CDR3 was performed with the HTBI primer set and the Qiagen OneStep RT-PCR kit. Most expanded thyroid clonotypes (frequency above 0.001) were also found in blood, which suggests that blood repertoires may mirror thyroid immune responses. In cross-validation, a model built on a 13 V-J signature told ophthalmopathy apart from stable hyperthyroidism with under 90% sensitivity and around 81% specificity, and in testing the same model reached 80%/75%. In validation, progression to ophthalmopathy was predicted by the model with 70.59% sensitivity and around 75% specificity, a median of approximately 7.1 months before onset. A discovery cohort of roughly 96 patients, roughly 45 with Graves' ophthalmopathy and approximately 60 with stable Graves' hyperthyroidism, was used to find distinguishing TCR V-J signatures. Prospective prediction of ophthalmopathy was tested in an independent validation cohort of 18 to 20 hyperthyroidism patients and 15 to 17 patients who later progressed to ophthalmopathy. For training and testing, the 100 or so patients in the discovery cohort were randomly divided in a 7:3 ratio. In more than 5 Graves' hyperthyroidism patients, the study also compared T-cell repertoires from thyroid tissue with T-cell repertoires from blood. Following sampling, methimazole starting at 30 mg daily was given to hyperthyroidism patients, and high-dose intravenous methylprednisolone was given to ophthalmopathy patients. Libraries were constructed in a second round of multiplex PCR, after which size selection and purification were carried out. The libraries were sequenced on an Illumina HiSeq2000 using paired-end 100 bp reads. Raw data were processed with SOAPnuke, discarding reads with adapters, uncalled bases, mean Phred below 15, or no exact constant-primer or identifier match. High-quality paired reads were merged using COPE v1.2.5, and each unique nucleotide sequence was defined as a clonotype. Clonotypes were aligned to IMGT TRBV, TRBD and TRBJ reference segments using MiTCR v1.1. Only V-J combinations with frequency above 0.0001, covering approximately 99% of repertoires, were analysed. The TCS score was defined as F50 (clonal expansion) divided by E x V (chaos), with BLOSUM62-based TCRdist calculated between CDR3 peptides within each V-J. Welch's t-statistics and random forest reduced around 550 V-J features to 10 to 15, which were used in a naive Bayes classifier (R e1071). No statistical method was used to set the sample size in advance, and investigators knew the group allocation. The paper reports TCR Vbeta CDR3 sequencing of 130 to 150 peripheral blood samples: 43 ophthalmopathy, about 75 hyperthyroidism and 17 progressor patients.

The sequence was obtained from a woman under 40 with Graves disease. Donor details come from another sample of the same person, matched by shared clones. Sequenced material: peripheral blood mononuclear cells (PBMCs), taken at new diagnosis, from a patient treated with antithyroid drugs. In this chain, TRBV2 is recombined with TRBJ2-3; a tentative D call is TRBD1 (5 bases match). The CDR3 sequence is CASKGNTDTQYF. In nucleotides, the sequence is TGTGCCAGCAAGGGGAATACAGATACGCAGTATTTT.